The 9 T cell receptor beta chains presented below share a single source sample, sequenced in a study of Ad26.COV2.S vaccination and SARS-CoV-2 variants (dated by TCRdb to the early 2020s). The library was obtained by the immunoSEQ multiplex PCR assay. TCRdb took this table from immuneACCESS and kept in-frame rearrangements with V and J called. Such tables lack part of the clones; where checked against another copy, unresolved V genes explain under half of the gap, and the rest is unexplained. This sample has 440,000 or so clones in its table, and less than 95% of those were observed once. Clones ranked in the top ten supply around 4.5% of the sample. The treatment or condition tag for this specimen amounts to: around 19 received Ad26.COV2.S at low or high dose, single or two shots; roughly five received placebo; per-sample allocation not given. For vaccine and placebo recipients, repertoires were sequenced using samples collected on day 63 after the first injection.

The specimen comprised peripheral blood, sampled in a trial of Ad26.COV2.S vaccine versus placebo. All receptors derive from a person between 18 and 60 years old who received the Ad26.COV2.S COVID-19 vaccine or a placebo.

The chain joins TRBV6-1 to TRBJ2-7; 9 bases agree with TRBD2. V lost 3 bases, J lost 1 base, and 4 bases stayed unmatched. This CDR3 spans 15 amino acids. CDR1 and CDR2 (germline): MNHNS, SASEGT. The CDR3 loop is CASSESGRRSYEQYF. The CDR3 region has the DNA TGTGCCAGCAGTGAGAGCGGGAGGCGATCCTACGAGCAGTACTTC.

In its sample, this clone was seen a few times. The DNA for the CDR3 is TGTGCCAGAAGCTTAGGGACAGGAGATAATTCACCCCTCCACTTT. It codes for CARSLGTGDNSPLHF. This chain connects TRBV5-3 to TRBJ1-6, with 8 nucleotides matching TRBD1. TRBV5-3 is identified as an open reading frame with a role that is uncertain. The CDR3 has 15 residues. V trimming: 2 bases; J trimming: 5 bases; junction bases outside the gene matches: 3.

Note on this clone: The same CDR3 arises from other DNA sequences in this sample as well. This chain links TRBV5-1 with TRBJ2-7, with a possible D match to TRBD2 (5 bases). V was trimmed by 2 bases and J by 1 base, leaving 7 bases between them. Germline assignment: CDR1 SGHRS and CDR2 YFSETQ. This CDR3 has 13 residues. The CDR3 bases are TGCGCCAGCAGCTTTCGGGGTTCCTACGAGCAGTACTTC. Protein: CASSFRGSYEQYF.

The rearrangement uses TRBV7-6 and TRBJ2-1, with 7 bases fitting TRBD2. Germline CDR1 is SGHVS and CDR2 is FNYEAQ. The junction had 12 bases not matched to a gene; V was cut back by 2 bases and J by 5 bases. CDR3 length: 17 residues. The DNA for the CDR3 is TGTGCCAGCAGCTTATTGGCGGGAGCAGGGAGCCACAATGAGCAGTTCTTC. Its protein is CASSLLAGAGSHNEQFF.

The genes are TRBV27 and TRBJ1-2; possibly TRBD1 for D (5 bases). The CDR3 is 14 amino acids. V was shortened by 5 bases and J by 8 bases, with 18 bases between the two germline ends. Germline CDR1 MNHEY, CDR2 SMNVEV (reference sequence). The CDR3 DNA sequence: TGTGCCAGCAGTCCCTCCGGGGGTGGGGAGGGCTACACCTTC. Translating it yields CASSPSGGGEGYTF.

This chain's CDR3 is CASSPTSTELNQPQHF. The CDR3 bases are TGTGCCAGCTCACCAACGTCGACGGAACTCAATCAGCCCCAGCATTTT. The J gene is TRBJ1-5, the V gene TRBV18; no definite D call. V was cut by 2 bases and J by 3 bases, with 14 bases left in between. The CDR3 sequence is 16 residues long. Germline V gives CDR1 KGHSH, CDR2 LQKENI.

The rearrangement uses TRBV7-9 and TRBJ2-3; D remains unclear. CDR1 is SEHNR, CDR2 FQNEAQ, per germline (reference sequence). The CDR3 length is 15 residues. The V end lost 3 bases, the J end lost 1 base, and 11 bases lay between the germline ends. CDR3 protein: CASSLSHSGTDTQYF. In DNA form, the CDR3 reads TGTGCCAGCAGCTTGAGTCACTCAGGCACAGATACGCAGTATTTT.

This chain uses TRBV7-2 with TRBJ1-6; 8 bases map to TRBD1. CDR1 and CDR2 (germline): SGHTA, FQGNSA. This CDR3 spans 15 amino acids. Losses at the gene ends were 0 bases for V and 6 bases for J; bases not matched to a gene: 1. The CDR3 loop reads CASSLAGQVNSPLHF. The CDR3 nucleotides read TGTGCCAGCAGCTTAGCGGGACAGGTTAATTCACCCCTCCACTTT.

The V call is TRBV14, the J call TRBJ2-3; unclear D gene. Trimming removed 2 bases at V and 6 bases at J, with 9 bases between. Looked up from germline, CDR1 is SGHDN and CDR2 is FVKESK. CDR3 length equals 13 residues. The CDR3 sequence: CASSQFYGDTQYF. For the CDR3, the DNA is TGTGCCAGCAGCCAATTCTACGGGGATACGCAGTATTTT.